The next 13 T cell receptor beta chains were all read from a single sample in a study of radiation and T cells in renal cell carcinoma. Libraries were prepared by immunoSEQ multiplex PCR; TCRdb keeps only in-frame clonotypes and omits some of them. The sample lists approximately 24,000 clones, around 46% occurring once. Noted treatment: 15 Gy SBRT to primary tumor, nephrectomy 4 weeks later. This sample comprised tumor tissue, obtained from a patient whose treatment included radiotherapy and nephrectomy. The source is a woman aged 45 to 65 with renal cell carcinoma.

CDR3 DNA sequence: TGTGCCAGCAGTGGAGGGTACTACGAGCAGTACTTC. This translates into CASSGGYYEQYF. The chain joins TRBV2 to TRBJ2-7, with a possible D match to TRBD2 (5 bases). V was shortened by 4 bases and J by 3 bases, with 7 bases between the two germline ends. This CDR3 comprises 12 residues. Germline values: CDR1 SNHLY, CDR2 FYNNEI.

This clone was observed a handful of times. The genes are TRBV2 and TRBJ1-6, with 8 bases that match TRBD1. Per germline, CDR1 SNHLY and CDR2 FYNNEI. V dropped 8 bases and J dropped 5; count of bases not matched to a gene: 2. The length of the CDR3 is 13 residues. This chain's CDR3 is CASRDRNNSPLHF. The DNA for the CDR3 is TGTGCCAGCCGGGACAGGAATAATTCACCCCTCCACTTT.

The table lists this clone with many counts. CDR3 in DNA: TGTGCCAGCTCACCGGGACGGAATGAACGCAATGAGCAGTTCTTC. Residues: CASSPGRNERNEQFF. The chain recombines TRBV18 with TRBJ2-1; D possibly matches TRBD1 or TRBD2 (5 bases each). Germline lookup yields CDR1 KGHSH and CDR2 LQKENI. The ends were cut back, 3 bases at V and 6 bases at J, with 15 bases in the middle. This CDR3 has 15 amino acids.

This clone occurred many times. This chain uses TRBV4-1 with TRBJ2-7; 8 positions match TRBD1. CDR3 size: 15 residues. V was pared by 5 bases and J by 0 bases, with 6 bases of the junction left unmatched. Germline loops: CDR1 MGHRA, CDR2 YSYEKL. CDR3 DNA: TGCGCCAGCAGCTACTACAGGGGGAGCTCCTACGAGCAGTACTTC. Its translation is CASSYYRGSSYEQYF.

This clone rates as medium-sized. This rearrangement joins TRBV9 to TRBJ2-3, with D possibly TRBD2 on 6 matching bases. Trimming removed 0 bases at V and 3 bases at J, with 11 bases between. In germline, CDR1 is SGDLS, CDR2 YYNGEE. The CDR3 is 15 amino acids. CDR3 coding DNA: TGTGCCAGCAGCGTAGTAGAGCGGGTGACAGATACGCAGTATTTT. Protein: CASSVVERVTDTQYF. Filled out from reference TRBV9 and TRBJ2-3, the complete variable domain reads DSGVTQTPKHLITATGQRVTLRCSPRSGDLSVYWYQQSLDQGLQFLIQYYNGEERAKGNILERFSAQQFPDLHSELNLSSLELGDSALYFCASSVVERVTDTQYFGPGTRLTVL.

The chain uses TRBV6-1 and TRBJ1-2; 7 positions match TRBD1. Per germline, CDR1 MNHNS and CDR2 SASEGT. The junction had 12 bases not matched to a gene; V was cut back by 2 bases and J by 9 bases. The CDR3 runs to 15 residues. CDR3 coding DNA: TGTGCCAGCAGTGAATATGAGGGGGCGGGGCATCGCTACACCTTC. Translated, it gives CASSEYEGAGHRYTF.

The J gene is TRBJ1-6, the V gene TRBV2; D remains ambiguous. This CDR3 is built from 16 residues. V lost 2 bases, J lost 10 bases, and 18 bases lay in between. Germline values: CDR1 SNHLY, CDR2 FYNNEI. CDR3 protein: CASSEIGSRRASPLHF. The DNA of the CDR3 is TGTGCCAGCAGTGAAATAGGTTCGCGGAGGGCGTCACCCCTCCACTTT.

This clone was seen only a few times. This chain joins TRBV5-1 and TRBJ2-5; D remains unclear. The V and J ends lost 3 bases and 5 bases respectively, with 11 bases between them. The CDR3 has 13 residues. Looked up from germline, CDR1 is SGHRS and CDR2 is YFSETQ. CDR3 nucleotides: TGCGCCAGCAGCTACTCCGTTAGGGAGACCCAGTACTTC. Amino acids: CASSYSVRETQYF.

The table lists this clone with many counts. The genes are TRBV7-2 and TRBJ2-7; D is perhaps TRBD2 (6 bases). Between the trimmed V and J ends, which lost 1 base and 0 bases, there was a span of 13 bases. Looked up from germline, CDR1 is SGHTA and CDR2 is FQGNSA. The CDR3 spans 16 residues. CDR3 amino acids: CASSLVVGGVSYEQYF. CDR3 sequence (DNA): TGTGCCAGCAGCTTAGTAGTAGGCGGGGTCTCCTACGAGCAGTACTTC.

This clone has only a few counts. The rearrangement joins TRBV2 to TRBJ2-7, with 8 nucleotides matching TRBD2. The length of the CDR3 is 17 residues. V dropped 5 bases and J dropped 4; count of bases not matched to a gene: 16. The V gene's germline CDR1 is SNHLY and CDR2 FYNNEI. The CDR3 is CASSSTSVGISSYEQYF. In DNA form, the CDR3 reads TGTGCCAGCAGTTCGACTAGCGTCGGAATCAGTTCTTACGAGCAGTACTTC.

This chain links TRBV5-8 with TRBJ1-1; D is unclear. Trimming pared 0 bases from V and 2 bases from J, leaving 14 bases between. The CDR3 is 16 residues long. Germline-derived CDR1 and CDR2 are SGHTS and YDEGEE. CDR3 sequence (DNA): TGTGCCAGCAGCTTGGAGCAGCCCTATGTTAACACTGAAGCTTTCTTT. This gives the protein CASSLEQPYVNTEAFF. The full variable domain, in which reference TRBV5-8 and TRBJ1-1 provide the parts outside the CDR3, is EAGVTQSPTHLIKTRGQQATLRCSPISGHTSVYWYQQALGLGLQFLLWYDEGEERNRGNFPPRFSGRQFPNYSSELNVNALELEDSALYLCASSLEQPYVNTEAFFGQGTRLTVV.

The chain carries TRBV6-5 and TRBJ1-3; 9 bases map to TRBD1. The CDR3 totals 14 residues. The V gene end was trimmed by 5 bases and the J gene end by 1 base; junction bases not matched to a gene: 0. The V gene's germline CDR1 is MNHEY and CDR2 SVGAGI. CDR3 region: CASSGTGSGNTIYF. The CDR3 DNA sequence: TGTGCCAGCAGTGGGACAGGGTCTGGAAACACCATATATTTT.

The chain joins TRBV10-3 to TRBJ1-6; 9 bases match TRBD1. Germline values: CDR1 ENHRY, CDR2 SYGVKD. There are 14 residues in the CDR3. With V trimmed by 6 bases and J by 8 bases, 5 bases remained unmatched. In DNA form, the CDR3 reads TGTGCCATCAGCGAGGGACAGGGTGATTCACCCCTCCACTTT. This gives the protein CAISEGQGDSPLHF.